The entry below gives a single T cell receptor beta chain sequence along with its context. Clones were read by immunoSEQ multiplex PCR, and TCRdb kept only the in-frame ones, dropping some. The repertoire consists of around 270,000 clones, with approximately 81% occurring once and the leading ten covering 4.2%. Trimming took 6 bases from V and 8 from J, leaving 8 bases between them. The CDR3 totals 11 residues. Germline V CDR1 and CDR2: LNHDA, SQIVND (reference sequence). This sample is drawn from a study of blood T cell repertoires in COVID-19. On the study more broadly: Spain, Italy and the United States supplied samples that represented acute and convalescent COVID-19.

The sample taken for sequencing was peripheral blood. The origin of this receptor is a man aged 55 to 70 with acute or convalescent COVID-19. The rearrangement joins TRBV19 to TRBJ2-1; D not certain. In nucleotides, the CDR3 is TGTGCCAGTAGGACTTACGATGAGCAGTTCTTC. It yields the protein CASRTYDEQFF.